This entry is about one T cell receptor (beta chain). Its specificity is unknown. The germline V gene has CDR1 DFQATT and CDR2 SNEGSKA (reference sequence). The CDR3 loop spans 14 amino acids. V was cut by 6 bases and J by 4 bases, with 17 bases left in between. MiXCR, applied by TCRdb to the 5' RACE reads, yields one record per CDR3 protein. The sample consists of some 700,000 distinct CDR3 sequences, under 20% of them appearing once. This entry comes from a study of CD8 T cells in ankylosing spondylitis. Whole-study results and caveats: One TCR beta motif, made up of about 8 highly homologous variants, appeared characteristic of ankylosing spondylitis blood. Clones linked with disease were CD8+ and fairly uncommon in the peripheral blood.

Source material: blood, either unsorted or a sorted T cell fraction (not recorded which). This rearrangement joins TRBV20-1 to TRBJ2-3; TRBD2 might be the D (7 bases). The clonotype comes from a male donor with ankylosing spondylitis. CDR3 nucleotide sequence: TGCAGTGCCCAAGGGGGGGGCTGGGCAGATACGCAGTATTTT. Translation: CSAQGGGWADTQYF.